Following are 8 T cell receptor beta chains from one sample sequenced in a study of human T cells and chemical hapten exposure. Time point described: patch test 2, 6 weeks after DPC sensitization. Treatment: therapeutic diphenylcyclopropenone sensitization with weekly scalp DPC. TCRdb re-analysed the RACE reads in MiXCR, keeping a single row per CDR3 protein. The sample holds 90,000 to 110,000 distinct CDR3 sequences; about a tenth are singletons and the top ten take approximately 2.8%. The sample was whole blood, taken in connection with sensitization to the hapten diphenylcyclopropenone (DPC). Every receptor here comes from a woman in her thirties or forties with alopecia areata. Some clones in this sample may be carry-over from other donors' samples.

This clonotype was observed a few times. J is TRBJ2-7 and V is TRBV2; 14 bases map to TRBD2. Trimming at V came to 6 bases and at J to 6 bases, leaving 4 bases not matched to a gene. The germline CDR1 and CDR2 sequences are SNHLY and FYNNEI. The CDR3 spans 14 residues. CDR3 nucleotides: TGTGCCAGCAGGCCGGGACTAGCGGGGGCCGAGCAGTACTTC. Translated: CASRPGLAGAEQYF.

This clonotype was found many times. The chain uses TRBV5-8 and TRBJ1-1; maybe TRBD1 (6 bases). The ends were cut back, 0 bases at V and 8 bases at J, with 17 bases in the middle. Per germline, CDR1 SGHTS and CDR2 YDEGEE. The CDR3 runs 15 residues. The DNA of the CDR3 is TGTGCCAGCAGCTTGGACGGGGGGGCTATTACCGAAGCTTTCTTT. This gives the protein CASSLDGGAITEAFF. The full variable domain, completed using reference TRBV5-8 and TRBJ1-1, is EAGVTQSPTHLIKTRGQQATLRCSPISGHTSVYWYQQALGLGLQFLLWYDEGEERNRGNFPPRFSGRQFPNYSSELNVNALELEDSALYLCASSLDGGAITEAFFGQGTRLTVV.

This clonotype has only a few counts. The rearrangement joins TRBV7-9 to TRBJ1-2; 7 bases align to TRBD1. Germline values: CDR1 SEHNR, CDR2 FQNEAQ (reference sequence). V dropped 0 bases and J dropped 8; count of bases not matched to a gene: 3. The CDR3 covers 13 residues. The CDR3 reads CASSLARGSGYTF. The CDR3 DNA reads TGTGCCAGCAGCTTAGCCAGGGGGTCCGGCTACACCTTC.

The chain is built from TRBV7-9 and TRBJ2-1; maybe TRBD2 (6 bases). The CDR3 sequence is 12 residues long. The ends were cut back, 5 bases at V and 9 bases at J, with 11 bases in the middle. CDR1 is SEHNR and CDR2 is FQNEAQ in the germline V gene (reference sequence). Here the CDR3 reads CASSLQLAEQFF. The CDR3 region has the DNA TGTGCCAGCAGCCTACAACTAGCTGAGCAGTTCTTC.

The chain couples TRBV11-2 to TRBJ2-6; D is undetermined. Trimming took off 5 bases at V and 1 base at J, with 9 bases between the two ends. The germline V gene has CDR1 SGHAT and CDR2 FQNNGV. The CDR3 has 15 residues. The CDR3 nucleotides are TGTGCCAGCAGCGCCGCCTCGTCTGGGGCCAACGTCCTGACTTTC. This sequence encodes CASSAASSGANVLTF.

This clonotype was counted at least ten times. The V call is TRBV6-1, the J call TRBJ1-5; 8 nucleotides agree with TRBD1. This CDR3 is built from 15 residues. V trimming: 4 bases; J trimming: 6 bases; junction bases outside the gene matches: 8. The germline CDR1 and CDR2 sequences are MNHNS and SASEGT. Here the CDR3 reads CASSAQGEFGQPQHF. CDR3 DNA sequence: TGTGCCAGCAGTGCACAGGGGGAATTCGGTCAGCCCCAGCATTTT.

The table lists this clonotype with many counts. The chain combines TRBV29-1 with TRBJ1-5; D perhaps matches TRBD1 (6 bases). The length of the CDR3 is 12 residues. Germline V gives CDR1 SQVTM, CDR2 ANQGSEA. V dropped 0 bases and J dropped 11 bases, with 11 bases sitting between them. CDR3 loop: CSVEDYRGAQHF. The DNA for the CDR3 is TGCAGCGTTGAAGATTATAGGGGGGCCCAGCATTTT.

The V gene is TRBV20-1, the J gene TRBJ2-3; tentatively, D is TRBD2 (7 bases). Trimming shortened V by 6 bases and J by 0 bases, and 16 bases separated the two germline ends. The CDR3 contains 15 residues. Germline CDR1 reads DFQATT; CDR2 reads SNEGSKA (reference sequence). CDR3 in DNA: TGCAGTGCGGGGGGGCACAGCCCAAGCACAGATACGCAGTATTTT. Translated, it gives CSAGGHSPSTDTQYF.